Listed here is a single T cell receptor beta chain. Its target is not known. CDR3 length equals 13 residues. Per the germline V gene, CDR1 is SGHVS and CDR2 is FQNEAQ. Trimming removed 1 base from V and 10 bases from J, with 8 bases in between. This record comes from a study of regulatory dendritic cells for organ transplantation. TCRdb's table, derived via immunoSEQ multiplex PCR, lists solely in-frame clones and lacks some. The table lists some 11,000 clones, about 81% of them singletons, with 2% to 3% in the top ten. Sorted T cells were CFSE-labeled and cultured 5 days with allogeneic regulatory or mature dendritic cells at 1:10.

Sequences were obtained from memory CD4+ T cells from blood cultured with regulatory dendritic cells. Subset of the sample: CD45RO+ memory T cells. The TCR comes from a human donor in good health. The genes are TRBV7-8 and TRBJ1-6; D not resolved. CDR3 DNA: TGTGCCAGCAGCTTAGGGACGGGATCACCCCTCCACTTT. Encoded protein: CASSLGTGSPLHF.